The sequence of this T cell receptor (beta chain) was determined in a study of blood T cells in healthy people across ages (dated by TCRdb to the mid-2010s). Context from the whole study: Template switching captured roughly one uniquely barcoded TCR beta cDNA molecule per two T cells in model experiments. Using deep sequencing normalized with unique cDNA molecular identifiers, the study measured how TCR beta repertoire diversity changes with age. Four age groups were formed from the donors: young (average approximately 16 years), middle-aged (approximately 39), aged (62) and long-lived (about 80). Donors of different ages were randomly distributed across sequencing lanes to avoid experimental bias. The study analyzed two additional independent replicas of 1 million unique cDNA reads from the same blood draw for two donors, one aged 18 to 30 and one aged 80 or older. The investigation overall reported the following: As age increased, observed TCR beta diversity per million T cells dropped in a roughly linear way, and a significant reduction was already evident by age 40. Because profiling used bulk unsorted PBMCs, naive and antigen-experienced compartments could not be compared conclusively. Compared with the aged group, more naive CD4+ T cells, fewer expanded clones and increased TCR diversity were shown by the long-lived group, suggesting age selection. Total diversity estimates from one million sequenced T cells were considered lower bounds and underestimates. The percentage of naive T cells measured by flow cytometry correlated strongly with observed TCR beta diversity. The CMV infection status of donors was not known, potentially confounding age-related changes in expanded clonotypes.

This clonotype was seen a handful of times. The clone's antigen remains unknown. Nothing much larger sits one base from this clone, and base qualities are not available. Library generation was performed with 5' RACE. These reads were obtained on an Illumina HiSeq 2500. A second PCR of roughly 6 to 11 cycles was run with a J-beta primer mix and a sample-barcoded 5' primer. Each TCR beta cDNA molecule received a unique molecular identifier from a template-switch 5' adaptor carrying 12 random nucleotides. Each sample yielded at least 2.5 million CDR3-containing paired-end reads. First-strand cDNA synthesis was performed from all RNA using the Mint cDNA synthesis kit, with priming by a TRBC-specific oligonucleotide. Following uracil-DNA glycosylase treatment, a first 18-cycle PCR with universal primers M1SS and BC2_uni_R was performed on all cDNA. The authors' analysis ran thus. For normalization, 1 million high-quality reads were randomly selected from each sample, with every read carrying a distinct molecular identifier. Reads with shared molecular identifiers were discarded instead of being binned into consensus sequences. MiTCR, run with a Q25 quality threshold and the strictest error-elimination algorithm, handled CDR3 identification, clonotype clustering and error correction. Lower-bound total TCR beta diversity was estimated with a nonparametric unseen species model using Euler transformation. TCRdb ran its own pipeline on the public reads, namely fastp trimming at Q25 and MiXCR clone calling, and kept in-frame beta chains. Rows are combined by CDR3 protein, so each entry shows the most common genes and DNA. TCRdb's processing, not the authors' own work, is the source of the V and J calls. Present in this sample are about 1,400,000 distinct CDR3 sequences, 59% of which were seen just once. The ten largest clones capture more than 6% of the sample.

A distance of 10 bases separates the germline ends of V and J, which lose 1 base and 0 bases respectively. CDR1 DFQATT and CDR2 SNEGSKA were looked up in the germline V gene (reference sequence). From the cysteine up to the phenylalanine, the CDR3 has a length of 15 residues. This entry keeps only the CDR3 DNA: 45 bases, framed from base 1. Systemically healthy Caucasian individuals from Russia, around 39 in total and aged about 6 to 100 years, were included as donors. Each donor gave ten milliliters of peripheral blood, collected into EDTA-treated Vacutainer tubes. Ficoll-Paque density-gradient centrifugation was used to isolate PBMCs, with at least 7 million obtained per sample. Trizol reagent was used to extract total RNA from the PBMCs, yielding at least 5.5 micrograms per sample. For every donor, an aliquot of PBMCs went through flow cytometry to measure the percentages of naive CD45RAhigh/CD27high T cells.

The receptor's source is a man younger than 35 in good health. The sequence is built from TRBV20-1 and TRBJ1-5; a tentative D call is TRBD1 (5 bases match). Sequences were obtained from blood. The CDR3 is CSARVGVVSNQPQHF. The nucleotide sequence reads TGCAGTGCTAGAGTAGGGGTGGTTAGCAATCAGCCCCAGCATTTT.